This T cell receptor (beta chain) was recovered during a study of cytomegalovirus exposure and HLA in healthy donors. The primer mix had 60 Vbeta and 13 Jbeta primers. Clones were read by immunoSEQ multiplex PCR, and TCRdb kept only the in-frame ones, dropping some. Among fewer than 90,000 clones listed, more than 70% were seen once. CDR3 length: 13 residues. Germline loops: CDR1 SGHTA, CDR2 FQGNSA. V dropped 5 bases and J dropped 4 bases, with 9 bases sitting between them. General study points: V- and J-gene trimming in TCR beta was tied to a missense DCLRE1C variant by an analysis performed later. Cytomegalovirus association was assigned to some 160 TCR beta chains. There were several of the most significant clusters that appeared linked to common viral pathogens in a later analysis.

A note on this clone: The antigen is unknown.

This receptor was identified in a male donor in good health and CMV-seropositive. V gene TRBV7-2 combines with J gene TRBJ2-1; D possibly corresponds to TRBD2 (6 bases). Sequenced: PBMCs. CDR3 DNA sequence: TGTGCCAGCAGCGTGGGGACTTACAATGAGCAGTTCTTC. Protein sequence: CASSVGTYNEQFF.